Listed below are T cell receptor beta chains from one sample, sequenced in a study of early T cells in non-severe SARS-CoV-2 infection. TCRdb re-called the 5' RACE reads through MiXCR, storing one row per CDR3 protein. The sample yields 98,000 or so distinct CDR3 sequences, more than 9.5% seen once. Sequencing was done on a sample of whole blood. The origin of the receptors is an adult who was a healthcare worker with PCR-confirmed SARS-CoV-2 infection or an uninfected control (not recorded which). Both conserved end residues are trimmed from each CDR3. Fields, in order: J gene, V gene, CDR3 protein.

TRBJ2-7,TRBV10-3,AISLQGSYEQY
TRBJ1-5,TRBV7-9,ASSVQGLNQPQH
TRBJ2-5,TRBV19,ASSARLAEGETQY
TRBJ1-2,TRBV2,ASSPFDYGYT
TRBJ2-7,TRBV19,ASSIGPWDGTYEQY
TRBJ2-1,TRBV7-8,ASSLVRSQSYNEQF
TRBJ1-4,TRBV29-1,SAKQGNEKLF
TRBJ2-7,TRBV4-1,ASSQVSGLVYEQY
TRBJ1-2,TRBV18,ASSPNQGTVVYGFT
TRBJ2-3,TRBV7-9,ASSLDRADTQY
TRBJ2-1,TRBV5-1,ASSWRPNEQF
TRBJ2-1,TRBV4-1,ASSQDPGTEQF
TRBJ1-2,TRBV12-3/TRBV12-4,ATFQLQLSSYT
TRBJ1-2,TRBV12-3/TRBV12-4,ASSSRQGHGYT
TRBJ2-7,TRBV5-6,ASSSYVGGLYEQY
TRBJ2-7,TRBV7-8,ASSWTGLAGGPSEQY
TRBJ1-2,TRBV6-5,ASSYSKADYGYT
TRBJ2-7,TRBV20-1,SARRDSDEQY
TRBJ2-5,TRBV12-3/TRBV12-4,ASSPLGTSGRAGGTQY
TRBJ1-1,TRBV7-4,ASSVDEGGNTEAF
TRBJ1-6,TRBV6-4,ASSDDWGPARSFPLH
TRBJ2-3,TRBV7-8,ASSLTSGPSTDTQY
TRBJ2-2,TRBV6-1,ASIYTGELF
TRBJ2-2,TRBV5-1,ASSLSQGSNTGELF
TRBJ2-2,TRBV5-4,ASSLDPTGELF
TRBJ2-5,TRBV4-1,ASSQGGTGRETQY
TRBJ1-1,TRBV3-1,ASTPGPGTEAF
TRBJ2-2,TRBV11-2,ASSRSGGAVGELF
TRBJ2-7,TRBV4-1,ASSREVPTYEQY
TRBJ2-3,TRBV19,ASSIDGQPSADTQY
TRBJ1-2,TRBV29-1,SVWGGESGYT
TRBJ2-7,TRBV7-9,ASSSPFGTGVSYEQY
TRBJ2-2,TRBV2,ASRGQGSGELF
TRBJ1-1,TRBV27,ASRDTGEAF
TRBJ2-1,TRBV20-1,SAIGGAGDTYNEQF
TRBJ2-7,TRBV2,ASRPDRAGEQY
TRBJ2-3,TRBV30,AWSVSRPTTSEITDTQY
TRBJ1-5,TRBV27,ASSLFQGAINQPQH
TRBJ1-2,TRBV18,ASSPQSLGGEDGYT
TRBJ1-5,TRBV27,ASSLFWDSNQPQH
TRBJ2-7,TRBV20-1,SARSGTGVYEQY